This T cell receptor beta chain was recovered during a study of graft-versus-host responses after intestinal transplantation. This clone appeared a single time. The antigen is unknown. Germline values: CDR1 ENHRY, CDR2 SYGVKD. V lost 6 bases to trimming and J lost 3 bases, with 17 bases between them. CDR3 size: 15 residues. Profiled with immunoSEQ multiplex PCR; TCRdb holds only in-frame clones, not every one. The table lists over 65,000 clones, approximately 90% of them singletons. The material sequenced was unstimulated CD8+ T cells sorted from spleen or lymph node cells, taken before transplant. This TCR came from a human donor who was the organ donor for an intestinal transplant. The J gene is TRBJ1-2, the V gene TRBV10-3, with D possibly matching TRBD1 (6 bases). In DNA form, the CDR3 reads TGTGCCATCAGGGATACAGGGTTGGAGGACTATGGCTACACCTTC. Translated: CAIRDTGLEDYGYTF.